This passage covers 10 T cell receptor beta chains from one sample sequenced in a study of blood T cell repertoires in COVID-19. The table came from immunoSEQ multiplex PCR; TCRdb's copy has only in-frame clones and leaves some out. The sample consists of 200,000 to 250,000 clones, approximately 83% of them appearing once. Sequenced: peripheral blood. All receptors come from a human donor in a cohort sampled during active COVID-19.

The CDR3 sequence is CASSYLTVHTDTQYF. CDR3 coding DNA: TGTGCCAGCAGTTATCTGACAGTACACACAGATACGCAGTATTTT. This sequence joins TRBV21-1 and TRBJ2-3; the table's TRBD1 call for D was not verified on the DNA. TRBV21-1 represents a pseudogene. This CDR3 has 15 residues.

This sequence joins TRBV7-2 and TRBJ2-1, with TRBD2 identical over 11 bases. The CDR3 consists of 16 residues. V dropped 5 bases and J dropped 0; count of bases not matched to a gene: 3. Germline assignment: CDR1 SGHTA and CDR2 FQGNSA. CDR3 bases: TGTGCCAGCAGCCGTACTAGCGGGAGCTCCTACAATGAGCAGTTCTTC. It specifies CASSRTSGSSYNEQFF.

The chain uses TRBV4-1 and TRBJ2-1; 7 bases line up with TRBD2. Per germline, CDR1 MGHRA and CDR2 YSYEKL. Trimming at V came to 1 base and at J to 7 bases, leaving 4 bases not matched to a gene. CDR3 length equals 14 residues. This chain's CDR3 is CASSQGGGVNEQFF. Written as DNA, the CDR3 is TGCGCCAGCAGCCAAGGGGGGGGAGTGAATGAGCAGTTCTTC.

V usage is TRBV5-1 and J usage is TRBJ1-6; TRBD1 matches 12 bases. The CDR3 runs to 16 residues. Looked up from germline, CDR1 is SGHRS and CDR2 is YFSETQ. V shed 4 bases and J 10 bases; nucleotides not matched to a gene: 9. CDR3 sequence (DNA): TGCGCCAGCAGCATTTCGGGACAGGGGGCGAACTCACCCCTCCACTTT. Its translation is CASSISGQGANSPLHF. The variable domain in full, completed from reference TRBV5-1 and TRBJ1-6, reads KAGVTQTPRYLIKTRGQQVTLSCSPISGHRSVSWYQQTPGQGLQFLFEYFSETQRNKGNFPGRFSGRQFSNSRSEMNVSTLELGDSALYLCASSISGQGANSPLHFGNGTRLTVT.

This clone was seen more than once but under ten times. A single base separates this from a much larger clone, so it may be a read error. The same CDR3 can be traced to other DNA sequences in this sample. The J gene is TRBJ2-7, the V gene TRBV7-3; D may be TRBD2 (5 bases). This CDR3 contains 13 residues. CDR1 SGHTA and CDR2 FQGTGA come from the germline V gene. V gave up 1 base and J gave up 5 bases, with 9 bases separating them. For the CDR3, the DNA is TGTGCCAGCAGCTTAAATCCCGGGGACGAGCAGTACTTC. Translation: CASSLNPGDEQYF.

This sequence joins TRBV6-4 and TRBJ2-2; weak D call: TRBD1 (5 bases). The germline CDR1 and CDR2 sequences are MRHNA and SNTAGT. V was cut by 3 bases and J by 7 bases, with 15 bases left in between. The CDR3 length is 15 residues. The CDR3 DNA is TGTGCCAGCAGTGAGGGGCTCCGAGCCGTCGGGGAGCTGTTTTTT. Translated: CASSEGLRAVGELFF.

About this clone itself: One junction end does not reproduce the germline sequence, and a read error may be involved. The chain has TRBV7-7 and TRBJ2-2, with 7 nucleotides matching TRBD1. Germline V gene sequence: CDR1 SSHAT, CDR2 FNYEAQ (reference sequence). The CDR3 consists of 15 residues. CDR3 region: CASSSTGVNTGELFF. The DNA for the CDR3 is TGTGCTAGCAGCTCTACAGGGGTGAACACCGGGGAGCTGTTTTTT.

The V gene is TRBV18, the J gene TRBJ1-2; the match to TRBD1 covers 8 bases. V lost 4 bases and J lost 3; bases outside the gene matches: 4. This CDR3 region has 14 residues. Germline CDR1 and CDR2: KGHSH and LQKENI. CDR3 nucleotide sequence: TGTGCCAGCTCACTCAACAGGGGGGACTATGGCTACACCTTC. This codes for CASSLNRGDYGYTF.

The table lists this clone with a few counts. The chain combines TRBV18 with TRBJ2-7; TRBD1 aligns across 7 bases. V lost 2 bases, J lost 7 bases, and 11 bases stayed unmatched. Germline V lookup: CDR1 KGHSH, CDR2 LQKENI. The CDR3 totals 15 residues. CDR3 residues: CASSPVIGGYVEQYF. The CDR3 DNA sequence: TGTGCCAGCTCACCAGTTATAGGGGGCTACGTAGAGCAGTACTTC.

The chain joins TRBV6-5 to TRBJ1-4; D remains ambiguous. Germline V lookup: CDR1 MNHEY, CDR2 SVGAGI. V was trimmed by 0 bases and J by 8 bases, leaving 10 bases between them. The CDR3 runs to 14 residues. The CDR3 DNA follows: TGTGCCAGCAGTTACTCGGGCACGGGGGAAAAACTGTTTTTT. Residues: CASSYSGTGEKLFF.